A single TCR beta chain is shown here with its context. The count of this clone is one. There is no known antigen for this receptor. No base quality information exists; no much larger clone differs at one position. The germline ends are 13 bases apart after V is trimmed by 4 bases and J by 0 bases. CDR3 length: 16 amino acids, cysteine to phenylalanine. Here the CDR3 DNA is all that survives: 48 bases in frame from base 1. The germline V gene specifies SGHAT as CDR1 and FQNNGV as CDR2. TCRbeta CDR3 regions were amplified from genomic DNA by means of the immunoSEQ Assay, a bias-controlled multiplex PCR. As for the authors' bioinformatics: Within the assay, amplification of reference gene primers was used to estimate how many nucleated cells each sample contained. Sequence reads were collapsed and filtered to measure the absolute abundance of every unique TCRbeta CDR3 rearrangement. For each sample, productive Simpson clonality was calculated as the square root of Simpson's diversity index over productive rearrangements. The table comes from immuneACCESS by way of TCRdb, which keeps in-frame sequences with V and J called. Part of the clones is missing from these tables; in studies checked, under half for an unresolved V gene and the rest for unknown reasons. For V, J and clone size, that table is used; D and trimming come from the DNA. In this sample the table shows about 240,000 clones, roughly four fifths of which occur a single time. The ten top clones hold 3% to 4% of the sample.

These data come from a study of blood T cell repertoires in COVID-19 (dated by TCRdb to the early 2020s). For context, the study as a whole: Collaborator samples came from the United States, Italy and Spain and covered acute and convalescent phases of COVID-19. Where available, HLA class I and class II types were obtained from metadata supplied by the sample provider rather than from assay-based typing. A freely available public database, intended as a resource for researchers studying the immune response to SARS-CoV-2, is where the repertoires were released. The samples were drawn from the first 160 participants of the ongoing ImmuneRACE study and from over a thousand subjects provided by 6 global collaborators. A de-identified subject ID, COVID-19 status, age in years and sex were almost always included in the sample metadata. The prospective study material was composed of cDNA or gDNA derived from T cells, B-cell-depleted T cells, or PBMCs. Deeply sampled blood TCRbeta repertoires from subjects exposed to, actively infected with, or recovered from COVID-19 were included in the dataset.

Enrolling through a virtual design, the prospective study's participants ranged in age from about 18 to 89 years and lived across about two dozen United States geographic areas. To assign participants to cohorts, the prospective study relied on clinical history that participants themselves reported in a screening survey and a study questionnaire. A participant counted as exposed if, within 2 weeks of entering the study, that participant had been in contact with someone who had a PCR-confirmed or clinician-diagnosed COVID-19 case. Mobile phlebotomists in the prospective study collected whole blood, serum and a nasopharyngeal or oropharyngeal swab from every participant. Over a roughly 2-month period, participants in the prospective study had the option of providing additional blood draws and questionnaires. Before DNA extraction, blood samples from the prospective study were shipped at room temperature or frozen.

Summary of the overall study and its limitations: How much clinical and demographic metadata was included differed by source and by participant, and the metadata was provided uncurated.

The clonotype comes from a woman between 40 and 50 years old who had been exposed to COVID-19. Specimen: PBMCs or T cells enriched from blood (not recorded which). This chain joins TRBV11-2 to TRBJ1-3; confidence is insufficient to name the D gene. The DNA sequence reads TGTGCCAGCAGCTCCCCTCGCAGGCTCTCTGGAAACACCATATATTTT. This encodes CASSSPRRLSGNTIYF.